Below, 20 T cell receptor beta chains from the same sample are listed, as sequenced in a study of shared clonotypes between healthy human individuals. TCRdb keeps only in-frame clones here, not all; method: immunoSEQ multiplex PCR. The sample has some 500,000 clones, around 80% seen once; the top ten hold over 9.5%. Sequencing was carried out using PBMCs. The receptor set was obtained from a woman in her 40s in good health. Some clones in this sample may be carry-over from other donors' samples.

This sequence joins TRBV21-1 and TRBJ2-3; TRBD1 is the table's D call, not checked against the DNA. TRBV21-1 is marked as a pseudogene. This CDR3 region has 16 residues. The CDR3 coding sequence is TGTGCCAGCAGCAAAGTGCTGCAGGGGGGCACAGATACGCAGTATTTT. The encoded protein is CASSKVLQGGTDTQYF.

Comments on this clone: A far more abundant clone sits one base away, making this likely a read error. V usage is TRBV14 and J usage is TRBJ2-5; no clear D gene. The CDR3 covers 14 residues. V was shortened by 2 bases and J by 5 bases, with 12 bases between the two germline ends. The germline gives CDR1 SGHDN, CDR2 FVKESK. CDR3 sequence: CASSQPAFRETQYF. CDR3 DNA sequence: TGTGCCAGCAGCCAACCAGCTTTTCGTGAGACCCAGTACTTC.

This chain links TRBV12-5 with TRBJ1-2; TRBD1 matches 10 bases. The junction had 13 bases not matched to a gene; V was cut back by 5 bases and J by 7 bases. The V gene's germline CDR1 is LGHNT and CDR2 FRNRAP. The CDR3 spans 16 residues. The CDR3 bases are TGTGCTAGTGGTAGCGCCTCGGGGGACAGGGGATCTGGCTACACCTTC. It yields the protein CASGSASGDRGSGYTF.

This chain links TRBV6-5 with TRBJ2-5, with D possibly matching TRBD2 (6 bases). The germline V and J ends were trimmed by 6 bases and 6 bases, with 17 bases remaining between them. CDR3 length: 14 amino acids. Germline-derived CDR1 and CDR2 are MNHEY and SVGAGI. CDR3 in amino acids: CASRTGTQTQTQYF. The CDR3 DNA reads as TGTGCCAGCAGGACCGGGACTCAAACCCAGACCCAGTACTTC.

CDR3 DNA: TGTGCCAGCAGTGTCAGGGTTTTTGAAAAACTGTTTTTT. The encoded protein is CASSVRVFEKLFF. This chain joins TRBV2 and TRBJ1-4; maybe TRBD1 (5 bases). The CDR3 runs to 13 residues. Germline V CDR1 and CDR2: SNHLY, FYNNEI. The V end was cut by 4 bases, the J end by 7 bases, with 10 bases between.

J is TRBJ2-2 and V is TRBV29-1; D is unresolved. Between the trimmed V and J ends, which lost 6 bases and 6 bases, there was a span of 14 bases. This CDR3 spans 13 amino acids. Germline values: CDR1 SQVTM, CDR2 ANQGSEA. The CDR3 DNA reads TGCAGCGTGCTCCTTTTAAGGGCCGGGGAGCTGTTTTTT. Translated: CSVLLLRAGELFF.

Worth noting for this clone: This sample also contains other DNA sequences that code for the same CDR3. The V call is TRBV2, the J call TRBJ2-2; D might be TRBD1 (6 bases). Germline assignment: CDR1 SNHLY and CDR2 FYNNEI. CDR3 length: 15 residues. V lost 1 base, J lost 2 bases, and 8 bases lay in between. For the CDR3, the DNA is TGTGCCAGCAGTGAAGGCAGGGGAAACACCGGGGAGCTGTTTTTT. This encodes CASSEGRGNTGELFF. The variable domain in full, with the rest retrieved from reference TRBV2 and TRBJ2-2, is EPEVTQTPSHQVTQMGQEVILRCVPISNHLYFYWYRQILGQKVEFLVSFYNNEISEKSEIFDDQFSVERPDGSNFTLKIRSTKLEDSAMYFCASSEGRGNTGELFFGEGSRLTVL.

The rearrangement links TRBV13 to TRBJ2-1; 9 nucleotides agree with TRBD2. J was trimmed by 8 bases and V by 0 bases; bases with no gene match: 14. The CDR3 runs 18 residues. The germline CDR1 and CDR2 sequences are PRHDT and FYEKMQ (reference sequence). This CDR3 is CASSLGARLADPGYEQFF. CDR3 DNA: TGTGCCAGCAGCTTAGGCGCCCGACTAGCGGACCCGGGCTATGAGCAGTTCTTC.

This clone was observed a handful of times. Additional DNA sequences in this sample encode the identical CDR3. CDR3 in amino acids: CASSPGRTTEAFF. The CDR3 coding sequence is TGTGCCAGTAGTCCTGGGCGAACCACTGAAGCTTTCTTT. V is TRBV19 and J is TRBJ1-1; D unresolved. V lost 5 bases and J 4 bases, leaving 11 bases between the germline ends. The germline V gene encodes CDR1 LNHDA and CDR2 SQIVND (reference sequence). This CDR3 spans 13 amino acids.

This clone was picked up a small number of times. The chain combines TRBV6-1 with TRBJ2-3; the match to TRBD1 covers 12 bases. Germline V CDR1 and CDR2: MNHNS, SASEGT. Unmatched junction bases numbered 4, after V lost 7 bases and J lost 2 bases. The CDR3 sequence is 15 residues long. The CDR3 reads CASTQGQGATDTQYF. CDR3 sequence (DNA): TGTGCCAGCACTCAGGGACAGGGGGCCACAGATACGCAGTATTTT.

The rearrangement joins TRBV27 to TRBJ2-3, with TRBD2 matching 8 bases. The CDR3 spans 16 residues. The V segment lost 5 bases and the J segment 5 bases; nucleotides outside the gene matches: 12. Per germline, CDR1 MNHEY and CDR2 SMNVEV (reference sequence). Here the CDR3 reads CASSKTSGRPLDTQYF. CDR3 nucleotides: TGTGCCAGCAGTAAAACTAGCGGAAGGCCTCTAGATACGCAGTATTTT.

The chain combines TRBV6-5 with TRBJ1-1, with D maybe TRBD1 (5 bases). Germline CDR1 MNHEY, CDR2 SVGAGI. V dropped 6 bases and J dropped 3 bases, with 14 bases sitting between them. This CDR3 contains 14 residues. The CDR3 reads CASRQGPRDTEAFF. As DNA, the CDR3 is TGTGCCAGCAGGCAGGGACCCCGGGACACTGAAGCTTTCTTT.

This clone has only one observation. V is TRBV5-1 and J is TRBJ2-3, with TRBD1 identical over 7 bases. The CDR3 spans 14 residues. From germline, CDR1 is SGHRS and CDR2 YFSETQ. Trimming took 4 bases from V and 2 from J; bases not matched to a gene: 4. The CDR3 DNA reads as TGCGCCAGCAGCCGGGACAGCCCCACAGATACGCAGTATTTT. It codes for CASSRDSPTDTQYF. Combining the CDR3 with reference TRBV5-1 and TRBJ2-3 gives the whole variable domain KAGVTQTPRYLIKTRGQQVTLSCSPISGHRSVSWYQQTPGQGLQFLFEYFSETQRNKGNFPGRFSGRQFSNSRSEMNVSTLELGDSALYLCASSRDSPTDTQYFGPGTRLTVL.

J is TRBJ2-1 and V is TRBV6-7; a possible D gene is TRBD2 (6 bases). TRBV6-7 has ORF status, its function being uncertain. V was cut by 2 bases and J by 0 bases, with 23 bases left in between. The CDR3 contains 20 residues. CDR3 amino acids: CASSYREFMTSRSSYNEQFF. CDR3 coding DNA: TGTGCCAGCAGTTACCGAGAATTTATGACTAGTAGAAGCTCCTACAATGAGCAGTTCTTC.

The gene calls are TRBV12-1 and TRBJ1-5. TRBV12-1 counts as a pseudogene. This CDR3 is 15 amino acids long. The CDR3, as DNA: TGTGCCAGCACCCAAACCGGTAAACGCAATCAGCCCCAGCATTTT. It codes for CASTQTGKRNQPQHF.

The chain links TRBV6-6 to TRBJ2-3, with 7 positions matching TRBD2. The germline CDR1 and CDR2 sequences are MNHNY and SVGAGI (reference sequence). This CDR3 comprises 11 residues. With 10 bases clipped from V and 4 bases from J, the junction kept 2 bases outside the gene matches. CDR3 bases: TGTGCCACCAGCGGGGCAGATACGCAGTATTTT. Amino acid sequence: CATSGADTQYF.

This clone was seen only a few times. The sample contains more than one DNA sequence encoding this CDR3. The chain carries TRBV30 and TRBJ1-1; D might be TRBD1 (6 bases). CDR3 size: 11 residues. V shed 3 bases and J shed 4 bases, with 6 bases lying between them. The germline V gene encodes CDR1 GTSNPN and CDR2 SVGIG (reference sequence). The CDR3 loop is CAWSRGTEAFF. The CDR3 DNA reads TGTGCCTGGAGCAGGGGCACTGAAGCTTTCTTT.

V usage is TRBV30 and J usage is TRBJ1-4; 8 positions match TRBD1. CDR1 and CDR2 (germline): GTSNPN, SVGIG (reference sequence). The CDR3 has 13 residues. V dropped 7 bases and J dropped 7; count of bases not matched to a gene: 8. CDR3 amino acids: CALTGVDGEKLFF. In nucleotides, the CDR3 is TGTGCCTTGACAGGGGTGGATGGTGAAAAACTGTTTTTT.

The V gene is TRBV10-3, the J gene TRBJ2-7, with TRBD1 identical over 9 bases. The germline CDR1 and CDR2 sequences are ENHRY and SYGVKD. J lost 4 bases, V lost 8 bases, and 6 bases had no gene match. This CDR3 has 13 residues. The CDR3 DNA follows: TGTGCCATCCTACAGGGGGCCGAATACGAGCAGTACTTC. Its translation is CAILQGAEYEQYF.

The rearrangement joins TRBV7-2 to TRBJ1-1; 10 nucleotides agree with TRBD1. V lost 5 bases and J lost 4; bases outside the gene matches: 4. Germline CDR1 and CDR2: SGHTA and FQGNSA. The CDR3 is 14 residues long. CDR3 loop: CASSLDRGLTEAFF. DNA of the CDR3: TGTGCCAGCAGCCTCGACAGGGGGCTCACTGAAGCTTTCTTT.